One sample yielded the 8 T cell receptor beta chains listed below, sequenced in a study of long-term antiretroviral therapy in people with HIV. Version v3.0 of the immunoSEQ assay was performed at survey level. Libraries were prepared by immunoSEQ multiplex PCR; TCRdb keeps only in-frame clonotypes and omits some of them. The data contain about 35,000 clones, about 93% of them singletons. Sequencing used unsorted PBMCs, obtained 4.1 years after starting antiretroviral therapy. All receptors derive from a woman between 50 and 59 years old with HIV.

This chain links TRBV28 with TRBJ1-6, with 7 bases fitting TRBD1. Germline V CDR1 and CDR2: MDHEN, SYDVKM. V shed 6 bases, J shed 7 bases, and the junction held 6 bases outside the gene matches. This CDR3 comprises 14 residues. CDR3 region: CASSLGGANSPLHF. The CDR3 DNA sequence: TGTGCCAGCAGCCTAGGGGGCGCGAATTCACCCCTCCACTTT.

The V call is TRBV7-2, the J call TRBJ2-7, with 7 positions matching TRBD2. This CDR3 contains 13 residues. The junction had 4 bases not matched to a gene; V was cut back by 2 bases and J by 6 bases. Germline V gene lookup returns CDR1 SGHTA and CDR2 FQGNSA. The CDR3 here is CASSLRREGEQYF. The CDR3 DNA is TGTGCCAGCAGCTTAAGGAGGGAGGGCGAGCAGTACTTC.

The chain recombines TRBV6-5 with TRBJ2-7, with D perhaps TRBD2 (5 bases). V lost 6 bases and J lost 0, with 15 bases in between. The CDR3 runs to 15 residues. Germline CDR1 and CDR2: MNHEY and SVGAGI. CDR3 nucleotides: TGTGCCAGCAGCAACTCTGGGGAGAGCTCCTACGAGCAGTACTTC. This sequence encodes CASSNSGESSYEQYF.

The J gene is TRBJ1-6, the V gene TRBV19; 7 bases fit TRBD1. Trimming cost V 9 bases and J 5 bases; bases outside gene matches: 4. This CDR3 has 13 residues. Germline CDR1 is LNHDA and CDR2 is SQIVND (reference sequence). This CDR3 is CASAGQNNSPLHF. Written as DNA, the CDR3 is TGTGCCAGCGCGGGACAGAATAATTCACCCCTCCACTTT.

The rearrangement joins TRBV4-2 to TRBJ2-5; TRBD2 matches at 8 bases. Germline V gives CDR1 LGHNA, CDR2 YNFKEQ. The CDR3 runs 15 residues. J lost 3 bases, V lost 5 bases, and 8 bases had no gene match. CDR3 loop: CASSRRAGGEETQYF. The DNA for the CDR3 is TGTGCCAGCAGCAGAAGGGCGGGAGGTGAAGAGACCCAGTACTTC.

This CDR3 reads CAPWAPGDGYTF. CDR3 bases: TGTGCCCCTTGGGCTCCTGGGGATGGCTACACCTTC. The chain combines TRBV7-9 with TRBJ1-2; D is unclear. V was trimmed by 11 bases and J by 6 bases, leaving 16 bases between them. This CDR3 spans 12 amino acids. The germline V gene has CDR1 SEHNR and CDR2 FQNEAQ (reference sequence). The whole variable domain, filled in from reference TRBV7-9 and TRBJ1-2, reads DTGVSQNPRHKITKRGQNVTFRCDPISEHNRLYWYRQTLGQGPEFLTYFQNEAQLEKSRLLSDRFSAERPKGSFSTLEIQRTEQGDSAMYLCAPWAPGDGYTFGSGTRLTVV.

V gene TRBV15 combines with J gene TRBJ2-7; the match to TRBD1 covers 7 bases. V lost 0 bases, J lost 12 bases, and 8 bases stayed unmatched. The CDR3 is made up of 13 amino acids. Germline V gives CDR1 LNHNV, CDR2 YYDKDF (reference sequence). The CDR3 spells CATSRDQGQPTYF. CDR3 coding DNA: TGTGCCACCAGCAGAGATCAGGGACAGCCTACGTACTTC.

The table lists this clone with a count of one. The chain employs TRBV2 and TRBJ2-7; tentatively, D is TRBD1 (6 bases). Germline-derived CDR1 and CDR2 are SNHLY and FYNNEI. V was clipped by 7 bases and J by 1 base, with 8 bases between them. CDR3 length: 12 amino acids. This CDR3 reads CASTGTSYEQYF. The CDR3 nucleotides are TGTGCCAGCACTGGGACATCCTACGAGCAGTACTTC.